This T cell receptor (beta chain) was identified in a study of blood T cell repertoires in COVID-19. The wider study: The origin of the acute and convalescent COVID-19 samples was the United States, Italy and Spain.

Original handling: Amplification of reference gene primers provided the estimated nucleated cell counts. Profiling relied on immunoSEQ multiplex PCR, and the TCRdb table lists in-frame clones only, not all of them. The DNA was the basis for D and trimming; V, J and clone size are from that table. The table lists 130,000 or so clones, roughly three quarters of them singletons. CDR1 and CDR2 (germline): SGDLS, YYNGEE. CDR3 length: 14 amino acids. Trimming stripped 5 bases from V and 4 bases from J, with 15 bases between. The V gene is TRBV9, the J gene TRBJ1-2, with TRBD1 as a possible D gene (5 bases). The clonotype comes from a human donor in a cohort sampled during active COVID-19. Sequenced material: peripheral blood. The CDR3 here is CASRGVGLTYGYTF. CDR3 coding DNA: TGTGCCAGCAGAGGGGTAGGTCTCACCTATGGCTACACCTTC.